These 13 T cell receptor beta chains were all obtained from the same sample, sequenced in a study of blood T cell repertoires in COVID-19. Sequencing was performed with immunoSEQ multiplex PCR; in TCRdb, only in-frame clones are kept and a portion is missing. There are some 240,000 clones in the sample; more than 65% occur only once, and about 9% lies in the top ten. Sequencing was done on a sample of peripheral blood. These receptor sequences come from a man in his fifties with active or convalescent COVID-19.

The genes are TRBV19 and TRBJ1-4, with TRBD1 matching over 7 bases. Germline V gene sequence: CDR1 LNHDA, CDR2 SQIVND (reference sequence). J lost 3 bases, V lost 9 bases, and 13 bases had no gene match. The CDR3 loop spans 16 amino acids. The CDR3 loop is CASRLSSGTANEKLFF. CDR3 coding DNA: TGTGCCAGCAGGTTATCATCCGGGACAGCTAATGAAAAACTGTTTTTT.

In this sample, this clone turned up once. The gene calls are TRBV6-2 or TRBV6-3 and TRBJ2-1; TRBD2 agrees at 11 bases. Germline assignment: CDR1 MNHEY and CDR2 SVGEGT. The V segment lost 5 bases and the J segment 10 bases; nucleotides outside the gene matches: 13. CDR3 size: 16 residues. The chain's CDR3 is CASSTDLAGGSPEQFF. DNA of the CDR3: TGTGCCAGCAGTACGGATCTAGCGGGGGGTTCCCCGGAGCAGTTCTTC.

The chain recombines TRBV6-6 with TRBJ2-7; D gene uncertain. Germline V gene sequence: CDR1 MNHNY, CDR2 SVGAGI (reference sequence). This CDR3 comprises 12 residues. Trimming stripped 6 bases from V and 1 base from J, with 7 bases between. The CDR3: CASSPESYEQYF. The DNA of the CDR3 is TGTGCCAGCAGCCCGGAGTCCTACGAGCAGTACTTC.

This chain connects TRBV3-1 (or the pseudogene TRBV3-2) to TRBJ1-6, with TRBD1 identical over 7 bases. The CDR3 spans 14 residues. Germline V gene lookup returns CDR1 LGHDT and CDR2 YNNKEL (reference sequence). Trimming cost V 5 bases and J 14 bases; bases outside gene matches: 12. The CDR3 coding sequence is TGTGCCAGCAGCTGGGGACAGACCTCCTCAACCCTCCACTTT. Translated: CASSWGQTSSTLHF.

This clone was observed once. This sequence joins TRBV7-6 and TRBJ2-5, with 11 positions matching TRBD2. CDR3 length: 16 amino acids. Per germline, CDR1 SGHVS and CDR2 FNYEAQ. V was pared by 1 base and J by 7 bases, with 8 bases of the junction left unmatched. CDR3 DNA: TGTGCCAGCAGCTTAGTCCCGGGACTAGCGGTGGGGACCCAGTACTTC. This sequence encodes CASSLVPGLAVGTQYF. The whole variable domain, filled in from reference TRBV7-6 and TRBJ2-5, reads GAGVSQSPRYKVTKRGQDVALRCDPISGHVSLYWYRQALGQGPEFLTYFNYEAQQDKSGLPNDRFSAERPEGSISTLTIQRTEQRDSAMYRCASSLVPGLAVGTQYFGPGTRLLVL.

The rearrangement uses TRBV14 and TRBJ1-2, with no clear D. Trimming took off 4 bases at V and 2 bases at J, with 11 bases between the two ends. Per the germline V gene, CDR1 is SGHDN and CDR2 is FVKESK. CDR3 length: 14 amino acids. CDR3: CASSPPGRNYGYTF. CDR3 nucleotides: TGTGCCAGCAGCCCCCCGGGAAGGAACTATGGCTACACCTTC.

The chain combines TRBV6-5 with TRBJ2-4, with 7 bases lining up with TRBD1. V lost 6 bases, J lost 3 bases, and 8 bases stayed unmatched. The CDR3 is 15 amino acids. Germline CDR1 and CDR2: MNHEY and SVGAGI. The CDR3, as DNA: TGTGCCAGCAGAGGGACAGTTGGGGGCAAAAACATTCAGTACTTC. As protein: CASRGTVGGKNIQYF.

V and J are TRBV6-5 and TRBJ2-1; 7 positions match TRBD1. The CDR3 is 14 amino acids. Germline loops: CDR1 MNHEY, CDR2 SVGAGI. V was pared by 2 bases and J by 8 bases, with 6 bases of the junction left unmatched. The CDR3 is CASSYGPTGYEQFF. In DNA form, the CDR3 reads TGTGCCAGCAGTTACGGCCCGACAGGGTATGAGCAGTTCTTC.

V is TRBV5-1 and J is TRBJ1-2; D gene unclear. This CDR3 contains 12 residues. Trimming removed 0 bases at V and 8 bases at J, with 8 bases between. Per the germline V gene, CDR1 is SGHRS and CDR2 is YFSETQ. The CDR3 coding sequence is TGCGCCAGCAGCTTGGAGTCAGCGGGCTACACCTTC. Encoded protein: CASSLESAGYTF.

V gene TRBV5-1 combines with J gene TRBJ2-2; TRBD2 matches at 8 bases. The CDR3 totals 16 residues. The germline V gene has CDR1 SGHRS and CDR2 YFSETQ. The V and J ends lost 0 bases and 2 bases, in that order; junction bases with no gene match: 3. In DNA form, the CDR3 reads TGCGCCAGCAGCTTGGCAAGCGGGAGTAACACCGGGGAGCTGTTTTTT. Translating it yields CASSLASGSNTGELFF. Looking up the rest from reference TRBV5-1 and TRBJ2-2 gives the full variable domain: KAGVTQTPRYLIKTRGQQVTLSCSPISGHRSVSWYQQTPGQGLQFLFEYFSETQRNKGNFPGRFSGRQFSNSRSEMNVSTLELGDSALYLCASSLASGSNTGELFFGEGSRLTVL.

The chain uses TRBV5-5 and TRBJ2-7; D not resolved. The CDR3 is made up of 13 amino acids. Germline loops: CDR1 SGHKS, CDR2 YYEKEE (reference sequence). Trimming took off 1 base at V and 6 bases at J, with 11 bases between the two ends. The CDR3 is CASSLYPMSEQYF. The DNA for the CDR3 is TGTGCCAGCAGCTTGTATCCAATGAGCGAGCAGTACTTC.

The gene calls are TRBV5-1 and TRBJ2-1; 9 bases align to TRBD2. CDR3 size: 15 residues. Per the germline V gene, CDR1 is SGHRS and CDR2 is YFSETQ. The V segment lost 2 bases and the J segment 5 bases; nucleotides outside the gene matches: 5. CDR3 bases: TGCGCCAGCAGCTTTGGCGGGAGGGGCAACAATGAGCAGTTCTTC. Translated, it gives CASSFGGRGNNEQFF. Together with reference TRBV5-1 and TRBJ2-1, the CDR3 gives the full variable domain: KAGVTQTPRYLIKTRGQQVTLSCSPISGHRSVSWYQQTPGQGLQFLFEYFSETQRNKGNFPGRFSGRQFSNSRSEMNVSTLELGDSALYLCASSFGGRGNNEQFFGPGTRLTVL.

The CDR3 spells CASSVTPGSIQETQYF. The CDR3 nucleotides are TGTGCCAGCAGCGTAACTCCCGGGTCTATTCAAGAGACCCAGTACTTC. The rearrangement uses TRBV9 and TRBJ2-5; D not resolved. The germline V gene has CDR1 SGDLS and CDR2 YYNGEE. Trimming took 1 base from V and 2 from J, leaving 15 bases between them. The CDR3 extends over 16 amino acids.